Following are 25 T cell receptor beta chains from one sample sequenced in a study of cytomegalovirus exposure and HLA in healthy donors. The PCR was carried out with 60 Vbeta primers and 13 Jbeta primers. Here immunoSEQ multiplex PCR was the method, and the copy in TCRdb shows in-frame clones only, minus some. Counted here are more than 130,000 clones, approximately 80% occurring once; the ten biggest clones make up 5% to 5.5%. Sequencing input: PBMCs. These receptors all come from a male donor in good health and CMV-seronegative.

The CDR3 loop reads CASSSDRGNEKLFF. CDR3 bases: TGTGCCAGCAGTTCAGACAGGGGGAATGAAAAACTGTTTTTT. This chain links TRBV2 with TRBJ1-4; TRBD1 matches 9 bases. The trim removed 5 bases at V and 5 bases at J, leaving 3 bases unmatched. This CDR3 has 14 amino acids. Germline-derived CDR1 and CDR2 are SNHLY and FYNNEI.

This rearrangement joins TRBV7-6 to TRBJ2-3; the match to TRBD1 covers 7 bases. CDR1 is SGHVS and CDR2 is FNYEAQ in the germline V gene. Unmatched junction bases numbered 8, after V lost 5 bases and J lost 0 bases. The CDR3 has 16 residues. The CDR3 sequence is CASSLRTGASTDTQYF. CDR3 nucleotides: TGTGCCAGCAGCCTACGAACAGGGGCTAGCACAGATACGCAGTATTTT.

The chain recombines TRBV7-2 with TRBJ1-3; no clear D. The CDR3 covers 16 residues. The germline gives CDR1 SGHTA, CDR2 FQGNSA. The V end lost 4 bases, the J end lost 1 base, and 14 bases lay between the germline ends. For the CDR3, the DNA is TGTGCCAGCAGCTACGACCCCGGGGAGTCTGGAAACACCATATATTTT. This sequence encodes CASSYDPGESGNTIYF.

This clone appeared a few times. The chain recombines TRBV7-2 with TRBJ1-2; weak D call: TRBD1 (5 bases). Germline CDR1 reads SGHTA; CDR2 reads FQGNSA. Trimming shortened V by 4 bases and J by 0 bases, and 12 bases separated the two germline ends. CDR3 size: 15 residues. The CDR3 DNA reads as TGTGCCAGCAGCTACCCCAGGGCAGCTAACTATGGCTACACCTTC. It yields the protein CASSYPRAANYGYTF.

CDR3 amino acids: CSAGNDLSAFF. DNA for the CDR3: TGCAGCGCCGGAAATGACCTTAGCGCTTTCTTT. This chain uses TRBV29-1 with TRBJ1-1; D unresolved. Per germline, CDR1 SQVTM and CDR2 ANQGSEA. V gave up 7 bases and J gave up 11 bases, with 17 bases separating them. The CDR3 runs to 11 residues. The variable domain in full, completed from reference TRBV29-1 and TRBJ1-1, reads SAVISQKPSRDICQRGTSLTIQCQVDSQVTMMFWYRQQPGQSLTLIATANQGSEATYESGFVIDKFPISRPNLTFSTLTVSNMSPEDSSIYLCSAGNDLSAFFGQGTRLTVV.

A single count supports this clone. The J gene is TRBJ2-5, the V gene TRBV5-6; D is undetermined. V was pared by 3 bases and J by 4 bases, with 4 bases between. The CDR3 is 11 amino acids. Germline CDR1 reads SGHDT; CDR2 reads YYEEEE. The CDR3 region has the DNA TGTGCCAGCAGCTACTTAGAGACCCAGTACTTC. This gives the protein CASSYLETQYF.

The gene calls are TRBV29-1 and TRBJ1-4; D gene ambiguous. Germline V gives CDR1 SQVTM, CDR2 ANQGSEA. V shed 1 base and J shed 4 bases, with 4 bases lying between them. The CDR3 consists of 12 residues. The chain's CDR3 is CSVEVNNEKLFF. Here the CDR3 DNA reads TGCAGCGTTGAAGTAAATAATGAAAAACTGTTTTTT.

This clone was seen a handful of times. V is TRBV9 and J is TRBJ2-3; TRBD2 is a possible D gene (7 bases). Germline V lookup: CDR1 SGDLS, CDR2 YYNGEE. This CDR3 is 15 amino acids long. Trimming removed 1 base from V and 2 bases from J, with 11 bases in between. CDR3 protein: CASSVRGGITDTQYF. In DNA, the CDR3 is TGTGCCAGCAGCGTAAGGGGGGGGATCACAGATACGCAGTATTTT.

V is TRBV6-5 and J is TRBJ1-2; TRBD1 agrees at 7 bases. The CDR3 is made up of 15 amino acids. Germline CDR1 and CDR2: MNHEY and SVGAGI. With V trimmed by 2 bases and J by 0 bases, 3 bases remained unmatched. CDR3: CASSYTGVPNYGYTF. The CDR3 DNA reads as TGTGCCAGCAGTTACACAGGGGTGCCTAACTATGGCTACACCTTC.

V and J are TRBV19 and TRBJ2-3; TRBD1 matches at 8 bases. V lost 6 bases and J lost 6; bases outside the gene matches: 8. The CDR3 covers 14 residues. CDR1 is LNHDA, CDR2 SQIVND, per germline (reference sequence). The CDR3 protein is CASRARTGWDTQYF. The CDR3 nucleotides read TGTGCCAGTAGGGCTAGGACAGGGTGGGATACGCAGTATTTT.

This CDR3 reads CSAPYINEQFF. The CDR3 DNA sequence: TGCAGTGCTCCCTATATCAATGAGCAGTTCTTC. This chain connects TRBV20-1 to TRBJ2-1, with D unclear. Trimming cost V 5 bases and J 6 bases, with 8 bases left between them. The CDR3 totals 11 residues. CDR1 and CDR2 from the germline V gene are DFQATT and SNEGSKA (reference sequence).

V is TRBV28 and J is TRBJ1-2; D not resolved. This CDR3 comprises 15 residues. Germline V lookup: CDR1 MDHEN, CDR2 SYDVKM. With 6 bases removed from V and 7 bases from J, the gap between germline ends came to 21 bases. The CDR3 region has the DNA TGTGCCAGCAGCCCCAAGGTAGCGTTTATGGGTGGCTACACCTTC. It yields the protein CASSPKVAFMGGYTF.

This chain joins TRBV28 and TRBJ1-1; 7 bases map to TRBD1. CDR1 is MDHEN, CDR2 SYDVKM, per germline. The CDR3 consists of 16 residues. Trimming at V came to 3 bases and at J to 5 bases, leaving 12 bases not matched to a gene. CDR3 in DNA: TGTGCCAGCAGTTTCCCAAAGACAGGGTTGGGAACTGAAGCTTTCTTT. Translation gives CASSFPKTGLGTEAFF.

The V and J genes are TRBV5-4 and TRBJ1-1, with 8 bases lining up with TRBD1. After removal of 4 bases from V and 4 bases from J, the junction contained 6 bases not matched to a gene. The CDR3 loop spans 14 amino acids. Germline V gene data show CDR1 as SGHNT and CDR2 as YYREEE (reference sequence). In DNA, the CDR3 is TGTGCCAGCAGCGGCAGGGGGCTGGGCACTGAAGCTTTCTTT. This sequence encodes CASSGRGLGTEAFF.

This clone was seen just once. This rearrangement joins TRBV6-5 to TRBJ2-7, with 7 bases fitting TRBD2. With 6 bases clipped from V and 0 bases from J, the junction kept 8 bases outside the gene matches. Per the germline V gene, CDR1 is MNHEY and CDR2 is SVGAGI. The CDR3 has 15 amino acids. CDR3 residues: CASRTQSSGSYEQYF. Here the CDR3 DNA reads TGTGCCAGCAGAACGCAATCTAGCGGCTCCTACGAGCAGTACTTC.

This chain connects TRBV5-4 to TRBJ2-7; TRBD2 agrees at 11 bases. From germline, CDR1 is SGHNT and CDR2 YYREEE (reference sequence). The V and J ends lost 1 base and 7 bases, in that order; junction bases with no gene match: 7. This CDR3 spans 15 amino acids. CDR3 in DNA: TGTGCCAGCAGCTTGACTAGCGGGGGCCAAGGGGAGCAGTACTTC. Translation gives CASSLTSGGQGEQYF. The full variable domain, its missing parts supplied by reference TRBV5-4 and TRBJ2-7, is ETGVTQSPTHLIKTRGQQVTLRCSSQSGHNTVSWYQQALGQGPQFIFQYYREEENGRGNFPPRFSGLQFPNYSSELNVNALELDDSALYLCASSLTSGGQGEQYFGPGTRLTVT.

This clone was detected only a few times. The chain has TRBV2 and TRBJ1-5; perhaps TRBD1 as D (5 bases). This CDR3 is 13 amino acids long. Trimming cost V 8 bases and J 3 bases, with 11 bases left between them. Germline CDR1 reads SNHLY; CDR2 reads FYNNEI. The CDR3 DNA follows: TGTGCCAGCGGTCGACAGTCCAATCAGCCCCAGCATTTT. Its translation: CASGRQSNQPQHF. Using reference TRBV2 and TRBJ1-5 for the parts outside the CDR3, the full variable domain is EPEVTQTPSHQVTQMGQEVILRCVPISNHLYFYWYRQILGQKVEFLVSFYNNEISEKSEIFDDQFSVERPDGSNFTLKIRSTKLEDSAMYFCASGRQSNQPQHFGDGTRLSIL.

This chain joins TRBV7-2 and TRBJ2-7, with D uncertain. The ends were cut back, 1 base at V and 6 bases at J, with 16 bases in the middle. Germline V gene lookup returns CDR1 SGHTA and CDR2 FQGNSA. The CDR3 is made up of 15 amino acids. In DNA, the CDR3 is TGTGCCAGCAGCTTAGAGTCTGGGTCTCGCGGCGAGCAGTACTTC. Amino acids: CASSLESGSRGEQYF. Filled out from reference TRBV7-2 and TRBJ2-7, the complete variable domain reads GAGVSQSPSNKVTEKGKDVELRCDPISGHTALYWYRQSLGQGLEFLIYFQGNSAPDKSGLPSDRFSAERTGGSVSTLTIQRTQQEDSAVYLCASSLESGSRGEQYFGPGTRLTVT.

This clone was detected once. This chain uses TRBV4-1 with TRBJ1-1, with D maybe TRBD1 (5 bases). The V gene's germline CDR1 is MGHRA and CDR2 YSYEKL. The CDR3 has 18 residues. The V end was cut by 0 bases, the J end by 1 base, with 18 bases between. CDR3 nucleotide sequence: TGCGCCAGCAGCCAAGAGTTTCAGGGTCTGGCTACGAACACTGAAGCTTTCTTT. Translation: CASSQEFQGLATNTEAFF.

V and J are TRBV15 and TRBJ1-3; 7 positions match TRBD1. This CDR3 has 16 residues. V gave up 3 bases and J gave up 3 bases; unmatched junction bases: 8. Germline V gives CDR1 LNHNV, CDR2 YYDKDF (reference sequence). The CDR3 loop is CATSSRDRPLGNTIYF. The CDR3 nucleotides are TGTGCCACCAGCAGCCGGGACAGACCACTTGGAAACACCATATATTTT.

The rearrangement links TRBV4-1 to TRBJ1-6, with D tentatively TRBD1 (5 bases). This CDR3 is 16 amino acids long. The germline V gene has CDR1 MGHRA and CDR2 YSYEKL. The V and J ends lost 4 bases and 10 bases respectively, with 20 bases between them. CDR3 in amino acids: CASSRPGGRAGSPLHF. CDR3 nucleotides: TGCGCCAGCAGCCGGCCGGGAGGCAGGGCGGGATCACCCCTCCACTTT.

This chain joins TRBV11-2 and TRBJ2-2, with unresolved D. Germline values: CDR1 SGHAT, CDR2 FQNNGV. CDR3 length equals 15 residues. V was pared by 0 bases and J by 1 base, with 6 bases between. The CDR3 loop is CASSLEALNTGELFF. In DNA form, the CDR3 reads TGTGCCAGCAGCTTAGAGGCCTTGAACACCGGGGAGCTGTTTTTT.

The chain is built from TRBV7-2 and TRBJ2-7; TRBD1 might be the D (6 bases). The CDR3 has 15 amino acids. Germline CDR1 SGHTA, CDR2 FQGNSA. Trimming took off 1 base at V and 7 bases at J, with 17 bases between the two ends. The CDR3 reads CASSLDSGAFDEQYF. The CDR3 bases are TGTGCCAGCAGCTTAGATTCAGGGGCATTTGATGAGCAGTACTTC.

This clone was counted a single time. The CDR3 DNA reads TGTGCCAGCAGCGGTGGACAGGGGAGCTACACCTTC. The encoded protein is CASSGGQGSYTF. This chain links TRBV5-4 with TRBJ1-2; TRBD1 matches 9 bases. There are 12 residues in the CDR3. CDR1 SGHNT and CDR2 YYREEE come from the germline V gene (reference sequence). V was clipped by 4 bases and J by 9 bases; unmatched bases: 4.

The chain links TRBV4-3 to TRBJ1-4; D may be TRBD1 (5 bases). The germline V gene has CDR1 LGHNA and CDR2 YSLEER. V was pared by 3 bases and J by 6 bases, with 14 bases between. The CDR3 length is 15 residues. CDR3 protein: CASSQQPKGDEKLFF. The CDR3 DNA sequence: TGCGCCAGCAGCCAGCAACCAAAAGGGGATGAAAAACTGTTTTTT.